The 24 T cell receptor beta chains reported below all come from one sample, sequenced in a study of blood T cell repertoires in COVID-19. Some clones are missing from TCRdb's copy, which holds only in-frame ones; the method was immunoSEQ multiplex PCR. The data hold about 250,000 clones, with 70% to 90% observed a single time. Sequencing used PBMCs or T cells enriched from blood (not recorded which). The receptor set was obtained from a woman in her 50s who had been exposed to COVID-19.

This clone occurred a few times. This chain joins TRBV24-1 and TRBJ2-2; D is perhaps TRBD1 (6 bases). With 6 bases removed from V and 6 bases from J, the gap between germline ends came to 13 bases. The CDR3 totals 14 residues. Per the germline V gene, CDR1 is KGHDR and CDR2 is SFDVKD. This CDR3 reads CATSKNRDAGELFF. CDR3 nucleotides: TGTGCCACCAGTAAAAACAGGGACGCCGGGGAGCTGTTTTTT.

The J gene is TRBJ1-3, the V gene TRBV11-2, with D unclear. CDR3 length equals 14 residues. Germline assignment: CDR1 SGHAT and CDR2 FQNNGV. V was clipped by 6 bases and J by 3 bases, with 12 bases between them. CDR3 sequence: CASSLAGNGNTIYF. CDR3 coding DNA: TGTGCCAGCAGTCTAGCGGGGAATGGAAACACCATATATTTT. Full variable domain (missing parts from reference TRBV11-2 and TRBJ1-3): EAGVAQSPRYKIIEKRQSVAFWCNPISGHATLYWYQQILGQGPKLLIQFQNNGVVDDSQLPKDRFSAERLKGVDSTLKIQPAKLEDSAVYLCASSLAGNGNTIYFGEGSWLTVV.

V gene TRBV9 combines with J gene TRBJ1-4; 7 nucleotides match TRBD1. There are 17 residues in the CDR3. Germline loops: CDR1 SGDLS, CDR2 YYNGEE. V trimming: 3 bases; J trimming: 3 bases; junction bases outside the gene matches: 11. Here the CDR3 reads CASSEDAEGGPNEKLFF. CDR3 in DNA: TGTGCCAGCAGCGAAGACGCGGAAGGGGGCCCTAATGAAAAACTGTTTTTT.

The rearrangement joins TRBV9 to TRBJ2-7, with 7 bases fitting TRBD1. J was trimmed by 2 bases and V by 6 bases; bases with no gene match: 8. The CDR3 consists of 14 residues. Germline CDR1 SGDLS, CDR2 YYNGEE. DNA of the CDR3: TGTGCCAGCACCCCGGGACAGATACCCTACGAGCAGTACTTC. It codes for CASTPGQIPYEQYF. The whole variable domain, filled in from reference TRBV9 and TRBJ2-7, reads DSGVTQTPKHLITATGQRVTLRCSPRSGDLSVYWYQQSLDQGLQFLIQYYNGEERAKGNILERFSAQQFPDLHSELNLSSLELGDSALYFCASTPGQIPYEQYFGPGTRLTVT.

This chain uses TRBV5-1 with TRBJ1-2; TRBD1 agrees at 9 bases. V gave up 3 bases and J gave up 4 bases; unmatched junction bases: 4. CDR1 is SGHRS, CDR2 YFSETQ, per germline. This CDR3 comprises 14 residues. CDR3 region: CASSSGTGIYGYTF. The CDR3 region has the DNA TGCGCCAGCAGCTCGGGGACAGGGATCTATGGCTACACCTTC.

This chain links TRBV10-2 with TRBJ1-1, with D tentatively TRBD1 (5 bases). Trimming pared 0 bases from V and 7 bases from J, leaving 12 bases between. The germline V gene has CDR1 WSHSY and CDR2 SAAADI. The CDR3 runs to 14 residues. This CDR3 is CASSESRRQSEAFF. The CDR3 DNA is TGCGCCAGCAGTGAGTCTAGACGACAGAGTGAAGCTTTCTTT.

This clone was seen more than once but under ten times. DNA for the CDR3: TGTGCCAGCACGCCAGATTTAAATTCACCCCTCCACTTT. Its protein is CASTPDLNSPLHF. This chain uses TRBV2 with TRBJ1-6; D uncertain. Germline V gives CDR1 SNHLY, CDR2 FYNNEI. The V end was cut by 7 bases, the J end by 7 bases, with 11 bases between. CDR3 size: 13 residues.

The chain carries TRBV6-5 and TRBJ2-7, with D maybe TRBD1 (5 bases). The V gene's germline CDR1 is MNHEY and CDR2 SVGAGI. Trimming took 8 bases from V and 0 from J, leaving 17 bases between them. CDR3 size: 15 residues. CDR3 loop: CASGSLLDNSYEQYF. The CDR3 bases are TGTGCCAGCGGTAGCCTCCTGGACAACTCCTACGAGCAGTACTTC.

The table lists this clone with a count of one. This chain links TRBV2 with TRBJ2-2; 8 bases match TRBD2. Germline CDR1 is SNHLY and CDR2 is FYNNEI. The CDR3 extends over 13 amino acids. V was pared by 8 bases and J by 4 bases, with 3 bases of the junction left unmatched. The CDR3 DNA reads TGTGCCAGCCGGGGGGGCATCACCGGGGAGCTGTTTTTT. The encoded protein is CASRGGITGELFF.

The rearrangement links TRBV7-8 to TRBJ2-3, with D possibly matching TRBD2 (5 bases). Germline V gene sequence: CDR1 SGHVS, CDR2 FQNEAQ. This CDR3 contains 14 residues. V was trimmed by 0 bases and J by 6 bases, leaving 10 bases between them. CDR3 protein: CASSLAAPGDTQYF. Written as DNA, the CDR3 is TGTGCCAGCAGCTTAGCGGCCCCGGGGGATACGCAGTATTTT.

The chain carries TRBV19 and TRBJ2-1; the match to TRBD2 covers 7 bases. CDR3 length: 15 amino acids. Germline V gene data show CDR1 as LNHDA and CDR2 as SQIVND (reference sequence). V dropped 3 bases and J dropped 0; count of bases not matched to a gene: 2. The CDR3 bases are TGTGCCAGTAGTATTGCGGGGGTCTCCTACAATGAGCAGTTCTTC. Protein product: CASSIAGVSYNEQFF.

The rearrangement joins TRBV5-8 to TRBJ2-1, with 10 bases lining up with TRBD2. CDR3 length: 15 residues. Looked up from germline, CDR1 is SGHTS and CDR2 is YDEGEE. V lost 0 bases to trimming and J lost 9 bases; unmatched junction nucleotides: 6. For the CDR3, the DNA is TGTGCCAGCAGCTTGGATCTAGCGGGGGTACTTGAGCAGTTCTTC. Protein product: CASSLDLAGVLEQFF.

This clone was picked up a small number of times. This sample includes further DNA sequences coding for the same CDR3. The rearrangement joins TRBV2 to TRBJ1-2, with 12 bases lining up with TRBD1. Germline V lookup: CDR1 SNHLY, CDR2 FYNNEI. CDR3 length: 15 amino acids. Losses at the gene ends were 6 bases for V and 1 base for J; bases not matched to a gene: 3. CDR3 protein: CASRGQGAVNYGYTF. CDR3 coding DNA: TGTGCCAGCAGGGGACAGGGGGCAGTTAACTATGGCTACACCTTC.

The rearrangement uses TRBV7-2 and TRBJ1-1, with D possibly matching TRBD1 (6 bases). V was clipped by 5 bases and J by 4 bases, with 14 bases between them. The CDR3 totals 14 residues. Per germline, CDR1 SGHTA and CDR2 FQGNSA. The CDR3 loop reads CASSPKGGGTEAFF. Written as DNA, the CDR3 is TGTGCCAGCAGCCCCAAGGGGGGGGGCACTGAAGCTTTCTTT.

V is TRBV5-4 and J is TRBJ1-1; 8 nucleotides line up with TRBD1. Per the germline V gene, CDR1 is SGHNT and CDR2 is YYREEE (reference sequence). The CDR3 covers 16 residues. V shed 3 bases, J shed 1 base, and the junction held 8 bases outside the gene matches. The CDR3 nucleotides read TGTGCCAGCAGCTCCGAGACAGGGGCCCGGAACACTGAAGCTTTCTTT. Its protein is CASSSETGARNTEAFF. Using reference TRBV5-4 and TRBJ1-1 for the parts outside the CDR3, the full variable domain is ETGVTQSPTHLIKTRGQQVTLRCSSQSGHNTVSWYQQALGQGPQFIFQYYREEENGRGNFPPRFSGLQFPNYSSELNVNALELDDSALYLCASSSETGARNTEAFFGQGTRLTVV.

The genes are TRBV5-1 and TRBJ2-3; maybe TRBD2 (5 bases). This CDR3 is built from 14 residues. Germline V gives CDR1 SGHRS, CDR2 YFSETQ. Trimming removed 0 bases at V and 2 bases at J, with 7 bases between. CDR3 sequence: CASSLVGVTDTQYF. The CDR3 region has the DNA TGCGCCAGCAGCTTGGTCGGGGTCACAGATACGCAGTATTTT. Combining the CDR3 with reference TRBV5-1 and TRBJ2-3 gives the whole variable domain KAGVTQTPRYLIKTRGQQVTLSCSPISGHRSVSWYQQTPGQGLQFLFEYFSETQRNKGNFPGRFSGRQFSNSRSEMNVSTLELGDSALYLCASSLVGVTDTQYFGPGTRLTVL.

The CDR3 nucleotides are TGTGCCAGCTCACCTCCCGGTAGTCTGGGCGCAGATACGCAGTATTTT. It encodes CASSPPGSLGADTQYF. The chain carries TRBV18 and TRBJ2-3; D remains unclear. The length of the CDR3 is 16 residues. Germline V gene sequence: CDR1 KGHSH, CDR2 LQKENI. The V and J ends lost 3 bases and 4 bases respectively, with 17 bases between them.

The chain is built from TRBV5-5 and TRBJ1-3, with 7 positions matching TRBD1. This CDR3 comprises 14 residues. The junction had 5 bases not matched to a gene; V was cut back by 4 bases and J by 4 bases. Germline V gives CDR1 SGHKS, CDR2 YYEKEE (reference sequence). CDR3 DNA: TGTGCCAGCAGCCGGGGACAGCTGGGAAACACCATATATTTT. This encodes CASSRGQLGNTIYF.

V is TRBV5-1 and J is TRBJ1-1; TRBD1 aligns across 7 bases. The CDR3 has 14 amino acids. Germline lookup yields CDR1 SGHRS and CDR2 YFSETQ. V gave up 4 bases and J gave up 5 bases; unmatched junction bases: 8. The CDR3 DNA sequence: TGCGCCAGCAGCGGAGGGGGCGAGGAAACTGAAGCTTTCTTT. It yields the protein CASSGGGEETEAFF. The whole variable domain, filled in from reference TRBV5-1 and TRBJ1-1, reads KAGVTQTPRYLIKTRGQQVTLSCSPISGHRSVSWYQQTPGQGLQFLFEYFSETQRNKGNFPGRFSGRQFSNSRSEMNVSTLELGDSALYLCASSGGGEETEAFFGQGTRLTVV.

This clone was found once. The chain employs TRBV5-1 and TRBJ1-1; D gene ambiguous. The germline V gene has CDR1 SGHRS and CDR2 YFSETQ. V lost 2 bases and J 5 bases, leaving 10 bases between the germline ends. CDR3 length: 13 amino acids. The CDR3 spells CASSFAPGTEAFF. CDR3 in DNA: TGCGCCAGCAGCTTTGCCCCGGGTACTGAAGCTTTCTTT.

This clone showed up just once. The chain joins TRBV7-2 to TRBJ1-3; the D gene is possibly TRBD1 (5 bases). Trimming pared 2 bases from V and 3 bases from J, leaving 11 bases between. This CDR3 is 15 amino acids long. Germline lookup yields CDR1 SGHTA and CDR2 FQGNSA. The CDR3 DNA sequence: TGTGCCAGCAGCTTAAGAACAGGAGTTGGAAACACCATATATTTT. This gives the protein CASSLRTGVGNTIYF.

V is TRBV24-1 and J is TRBJ2-2; tentative D call: TRBD1 (5 bases). Germline-derived CDR1 and CDR2 are KGHDR and SFDVKD. The germline V and J ends were trimmed by 4 bases and 5 bases, with 7 bases remaining between them. The CDR3 extends over 13 amino acids. Here the CDR3 reads CATSDPGTGELFF. DNA of the CDR3: TGTGCCACCAGTGACCCAGGGACCGGGGAGCTGTTTTTT.

The chain combines TRBV28 with TRBJ2-5; 7 bases fit TRBD1. V was clipped by 6 bases and J by 4 bases; unmatched bases: 14. CDR1 MDHEN and CDR2 SYDVKM come from the germline V gene. This CDR3 has 16 residues. CDR3 residues: CASSSLYPDRVETQYF. The CDR3 bases are TGTGCCAGCAGCTCCCTGTATCCCGACAGGGTAGAGACCCAGTACTTC.

The V gene is TRBV19, the J gene TRBJ1-5; D is unresolved. The CDR3 runs 12 residues. Looked up from germline, CDR1 is LNHDA and CDR2 is SQIVND (reference sequence). With 1 base removed from V and 6 bases from J, the gap between germline ends came to 4 bases. The CDR3, as DNA: TGTGCCAGTAGTATAGGGGCTCAGCCCCAGCATTTT. It is translated as CASSIGAQPQHF.